One T cell receptor beta chain is described in this entry. Antigen: not known. The sample originates from a study of beta chain features in type 1 diabetes. Study-level points and caveats: People with Type 1 diabetes carried modestly yet significantly shorter TCRB CDR3s in all four CD4+ subsets.

CDR1 SQVTM and CDR2 ANQGSEA come from the germline V gene. This CDR3 has 10 amino acids. Trimming pared 4 bases from V and 2 bases from J, leaving 2 bases between. Sequencing targeted expressed TCRB transcripts, as all isolated RNA had been reverse transcribed. Profiling relied on immunoSEQ multiplex PCR, and the TCRdb table lists in-frame clones only, not all of them. The sample carries around 140,000 clones, roughly 10% recorded once. This clonotype was sampled from a man aged 25-45 years with type 1 diabetes. Material: central memory CD4+ T cells from blood. The genes are TRBV29-1 and TRBJ1-1; D gene uncertain. CDR3 nucleotide sequence: TGCAGCGTTGCTAACACTGAAGCTTTCTTT. Its protein product is CSVANTEAFF. The full variable domain, in which reference TRBV29-1 and TRBJ1-1 provide the parts outside the CDR3, is SAVISQKPSRDICQRGTSLTIQCQVDSQVTMMFWYRQQPGQSLTLIATANQGSEATYESGFVIDKFPISRPNLTFSTLTVSNMSPEDSSIYLCSVANTEAFFGQGTRLTVV.